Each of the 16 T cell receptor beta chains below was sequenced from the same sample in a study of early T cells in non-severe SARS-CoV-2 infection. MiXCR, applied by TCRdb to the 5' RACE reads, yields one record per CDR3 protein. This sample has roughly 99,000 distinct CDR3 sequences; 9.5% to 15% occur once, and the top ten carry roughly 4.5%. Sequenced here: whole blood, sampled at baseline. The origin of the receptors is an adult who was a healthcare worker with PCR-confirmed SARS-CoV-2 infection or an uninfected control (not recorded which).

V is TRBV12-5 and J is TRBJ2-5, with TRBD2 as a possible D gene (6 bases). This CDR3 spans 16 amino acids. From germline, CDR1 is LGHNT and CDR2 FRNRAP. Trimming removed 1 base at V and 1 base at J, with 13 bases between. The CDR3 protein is CASGLARREIQETQYF. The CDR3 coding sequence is TGTGCTAGTGGTTTGGCCCGCCGGGAGATCCAAGAGACCCAGTACTTC.

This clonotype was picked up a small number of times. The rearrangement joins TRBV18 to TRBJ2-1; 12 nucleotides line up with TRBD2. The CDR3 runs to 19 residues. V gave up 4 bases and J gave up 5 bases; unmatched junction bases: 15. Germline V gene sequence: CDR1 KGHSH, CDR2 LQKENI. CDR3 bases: TGTGCCAGCTCACGATTAGCTAGCGGGAGGGCCCGGTCCCACAATGAGCAGTTCTTC. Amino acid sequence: CASSRLASGRARSHNEQFF.

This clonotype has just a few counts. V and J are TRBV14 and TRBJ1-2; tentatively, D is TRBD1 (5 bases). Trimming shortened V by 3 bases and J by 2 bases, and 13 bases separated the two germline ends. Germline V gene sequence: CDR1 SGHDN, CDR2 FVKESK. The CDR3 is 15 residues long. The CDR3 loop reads CASSQQTATNYGYTF. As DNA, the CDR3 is TGTGCCAGCAGCCAGCAGACAGCTACCAACTATGGCTACACCTTC.

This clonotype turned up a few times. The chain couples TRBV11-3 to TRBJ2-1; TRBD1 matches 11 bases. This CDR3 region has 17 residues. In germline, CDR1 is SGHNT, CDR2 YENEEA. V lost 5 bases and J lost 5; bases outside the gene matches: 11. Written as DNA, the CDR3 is TGTGCCAGCAGCACACACGGACAGGGGGCCCGGAACAATGAGCAGTTCTTC. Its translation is CASSTHGQGARNNEQFF.

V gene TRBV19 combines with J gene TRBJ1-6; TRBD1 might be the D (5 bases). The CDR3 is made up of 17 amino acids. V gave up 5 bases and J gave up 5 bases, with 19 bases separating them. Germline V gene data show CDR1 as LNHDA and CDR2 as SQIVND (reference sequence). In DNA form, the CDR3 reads TGTGCCAGTAGTCCTAATAGGGGACTGTCGAATAATTCACCCCTCCACTTT. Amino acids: CASSPNRGLSNNSPLHF.

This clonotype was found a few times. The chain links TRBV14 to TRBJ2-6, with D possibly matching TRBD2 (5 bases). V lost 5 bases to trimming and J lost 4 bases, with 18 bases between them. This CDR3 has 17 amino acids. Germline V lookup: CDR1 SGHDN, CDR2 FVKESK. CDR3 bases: TGTGCCAGCAGCTCCGAGGGCTCCGCGTCAGGGGCCAACGTCCTGACTTTC. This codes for CASSSEGSASGANVLTF.

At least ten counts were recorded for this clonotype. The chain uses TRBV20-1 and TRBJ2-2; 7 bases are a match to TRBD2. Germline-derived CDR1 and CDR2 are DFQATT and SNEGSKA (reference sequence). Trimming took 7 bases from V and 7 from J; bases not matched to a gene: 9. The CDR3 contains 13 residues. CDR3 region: CSGRGGEHGELFF. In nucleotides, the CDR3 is TGCAGTGGGAGGGGAGGGGAGCACGGGGAGCTGTTTTTT.

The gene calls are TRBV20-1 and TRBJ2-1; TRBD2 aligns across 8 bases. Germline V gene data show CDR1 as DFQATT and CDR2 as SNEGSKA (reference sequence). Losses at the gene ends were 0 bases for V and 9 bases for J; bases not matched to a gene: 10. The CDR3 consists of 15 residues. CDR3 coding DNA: TGCAGTGCTAGAGATATCCAGCGGGAGCGGACTGAGCAGTTCTTC. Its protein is CSARDIQRERTEQFF.

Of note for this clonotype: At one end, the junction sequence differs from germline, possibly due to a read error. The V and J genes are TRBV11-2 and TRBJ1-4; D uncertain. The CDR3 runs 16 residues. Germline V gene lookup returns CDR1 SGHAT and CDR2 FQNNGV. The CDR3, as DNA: TGTGCCAGCAGCTCCCCCAGACTCTATGAACCTGAAAAACTGTCTTTT. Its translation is CASSSPRLYEPEKLSF.

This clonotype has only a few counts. CDR3 coding DNA: TGCGCCAGCAGTGAGAGGTCCGTAACGACAGATACGCAGTATTTT. As protein: CASSERSVTTDTQYF. V gene TRBV10-2 combines with J gene TRBJ2-3; D gene unclear. Germline CDR1 is WSHSY and CDR2 is SAAADI. The CDR3 sequence is 15 residues long. V lost 2 bases and J lost 3, with 12 bases in between.

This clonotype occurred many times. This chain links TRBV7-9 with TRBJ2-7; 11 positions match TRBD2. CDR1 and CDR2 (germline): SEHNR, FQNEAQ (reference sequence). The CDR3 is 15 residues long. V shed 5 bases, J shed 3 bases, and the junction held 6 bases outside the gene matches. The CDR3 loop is CASSATSGRLYEQYF. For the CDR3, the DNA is TGTGCCAGCAGCGCCACTAGCGGGAGACTCTACGAGCAGTACTTC.

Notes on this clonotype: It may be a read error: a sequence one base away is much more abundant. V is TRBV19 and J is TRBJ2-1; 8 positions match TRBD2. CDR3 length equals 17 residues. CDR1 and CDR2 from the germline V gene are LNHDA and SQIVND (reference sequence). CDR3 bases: TGTACCAGTAGTACCTTGACTAGCGAGATACTCTACAATGAGCAGTTCTTC. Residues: CTSSTLTSEILYNEQFF.

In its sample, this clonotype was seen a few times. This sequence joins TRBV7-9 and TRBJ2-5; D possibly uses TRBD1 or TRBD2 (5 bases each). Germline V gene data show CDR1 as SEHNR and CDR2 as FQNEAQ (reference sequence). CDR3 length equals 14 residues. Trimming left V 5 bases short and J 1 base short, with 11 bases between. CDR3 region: CASSVRGPQETQYF. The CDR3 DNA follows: TGTGCCAGCAGCGTCCGGGGACCCCAAGAGACCCAGTACTTC.

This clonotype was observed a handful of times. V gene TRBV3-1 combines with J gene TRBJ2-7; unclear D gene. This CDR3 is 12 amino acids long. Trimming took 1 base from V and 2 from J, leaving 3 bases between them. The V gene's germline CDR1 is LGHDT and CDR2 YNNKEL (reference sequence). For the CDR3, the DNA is TGTGCCAGCAGCCAAGTGGCCTACGAGCAGTACTTC. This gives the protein CASSQVAYEQYF.

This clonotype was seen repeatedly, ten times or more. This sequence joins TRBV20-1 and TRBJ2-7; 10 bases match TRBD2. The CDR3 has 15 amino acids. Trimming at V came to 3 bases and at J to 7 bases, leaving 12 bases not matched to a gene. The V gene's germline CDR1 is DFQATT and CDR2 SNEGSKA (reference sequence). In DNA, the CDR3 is TGCAGTGCTAGTGGGGCGCAGGTAGCGGGAGGAGAGCAGTACTTC. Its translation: CSASGAQVAGGEQYF.

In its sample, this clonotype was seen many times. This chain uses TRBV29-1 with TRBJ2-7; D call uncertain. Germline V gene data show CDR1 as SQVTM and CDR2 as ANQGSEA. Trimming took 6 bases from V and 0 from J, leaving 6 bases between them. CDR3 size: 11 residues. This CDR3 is CSVSGSYEQYF. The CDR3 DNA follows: TGCAGCGTCTCGGGCTCCTACGAGCAGTACTTC.